This TCR beta chain stems from a study of OX40 agonist ivuxolimab in advanced cancers. Study in general: The patients received agonistic anti-OX40 (CD134) antibody ivuxolimab. Three patients had partial responses: one hepatocellular carcinoma, two cutaneous melanoma.

Comment on this clone: What it recognizes is unknown.

Overall study results and limits: The specificity for antigen of the expanded peripheral T cells was not determined. Both blood CD4+ and CD8+ T cells showed clonal growth by week 6 at 0.1 to 3.0 mg/kg.

This CDR3 is built from 12 residues. Germline loops: CDR1 MDHEN, CDR2 SYDVKM. Trimming left V 8 bases short and J 0 bases short, with 5 bases between. Profiling relied on immunoSEQ multiplex PCR, and the TCRdb table lists in-frame clones only, not all of them. Here the sample spans tens of thousands of clones, roughly 84% being singletons. The clonotype comes from an adult with an advanced solid tumor such as melanoma, head and neck, liver or kidney cancer. The chain is built from TRBV28 and TRBJ1-3; no firm D call. Sample: CD4+ or CD8+ T cells sorted from blood, taken in a trial of the OX40 agonist ivuxolimab. CDR3 residues: CASFDSGNTIYF. The CDR3 coding sequence is TGTGCCAGCTTCGACTCTGGAAACACCATATATTTT.